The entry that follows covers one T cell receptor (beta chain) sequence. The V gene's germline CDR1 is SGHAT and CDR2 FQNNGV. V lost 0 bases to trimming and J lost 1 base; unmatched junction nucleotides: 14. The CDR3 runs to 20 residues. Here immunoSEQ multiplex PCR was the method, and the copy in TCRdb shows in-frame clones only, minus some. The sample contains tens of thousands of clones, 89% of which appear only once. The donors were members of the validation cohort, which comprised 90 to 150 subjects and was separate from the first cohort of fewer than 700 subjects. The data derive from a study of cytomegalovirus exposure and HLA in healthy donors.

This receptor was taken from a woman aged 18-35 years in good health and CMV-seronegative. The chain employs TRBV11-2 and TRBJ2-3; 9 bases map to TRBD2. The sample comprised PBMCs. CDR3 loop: CASSLEALGAGGRGTDTQYF. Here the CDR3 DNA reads TGTGCCAGCAGCTTAGAAGCGCTCGGAGCGGGGGGAAGAGGCACAGATACGCAGTATTTT.